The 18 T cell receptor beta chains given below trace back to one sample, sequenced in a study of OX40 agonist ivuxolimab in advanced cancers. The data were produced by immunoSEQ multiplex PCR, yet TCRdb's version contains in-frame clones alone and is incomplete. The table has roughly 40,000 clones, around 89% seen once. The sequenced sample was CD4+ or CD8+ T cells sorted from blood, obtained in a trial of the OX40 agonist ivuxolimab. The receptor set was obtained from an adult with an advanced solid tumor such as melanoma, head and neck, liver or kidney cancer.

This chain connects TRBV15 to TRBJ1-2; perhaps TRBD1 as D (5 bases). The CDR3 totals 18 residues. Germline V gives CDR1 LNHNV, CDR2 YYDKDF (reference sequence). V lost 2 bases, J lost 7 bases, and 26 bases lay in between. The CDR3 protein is CATSRPTGTPGKGSGYTF. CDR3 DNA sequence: TGTGCCACCAGCAGACCGACCGGGACGCCGGGGAAGGGATCTGGCTACACCTTC.

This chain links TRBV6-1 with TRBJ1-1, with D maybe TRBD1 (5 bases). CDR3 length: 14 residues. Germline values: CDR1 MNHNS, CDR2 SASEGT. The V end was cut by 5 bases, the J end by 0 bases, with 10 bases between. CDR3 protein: CASSQRGMNTEAFF. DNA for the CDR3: TGTGCCAGCAGTCAACGGGGCATGAACACTGAAGCTTTCTTT.

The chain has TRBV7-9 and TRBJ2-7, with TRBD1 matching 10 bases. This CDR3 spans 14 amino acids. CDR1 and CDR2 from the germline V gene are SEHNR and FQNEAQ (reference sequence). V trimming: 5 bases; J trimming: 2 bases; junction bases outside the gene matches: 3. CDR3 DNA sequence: TGTGCCAGCAGCGGGGACAGGGGCACCTACGAGCAGTACTTC. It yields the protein CASSGDRGTYEQYF.

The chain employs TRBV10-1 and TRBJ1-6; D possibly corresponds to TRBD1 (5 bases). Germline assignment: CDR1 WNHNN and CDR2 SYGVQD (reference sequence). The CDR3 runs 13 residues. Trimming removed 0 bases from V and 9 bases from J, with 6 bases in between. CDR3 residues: CASSESGTSPLHF. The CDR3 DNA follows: TGCGCCAGCAGTGAGTCCGGGACTTCACCCCTCCACTTT.

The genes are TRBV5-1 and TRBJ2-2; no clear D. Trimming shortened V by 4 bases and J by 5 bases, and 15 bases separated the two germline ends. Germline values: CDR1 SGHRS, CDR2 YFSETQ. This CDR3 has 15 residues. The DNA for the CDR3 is TGCGCCAGCAGCCCCCAAGGGCTAGGGACCGGGGAGCTGTTTTTT. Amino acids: CASSPQGLGTGELFF.

CDR3 protein: CASSVGGGLVYGYTF. The CDR3 nucleotides read TGTGCCAGCAGCGTAGGTGGGGGGCTAGTCTATGGCTACACCTTC. V and J are TRBV9 and TRBJ1-2; TRBD1 is a possible D gene (6 bases). The CDR3 extends over 15 amino acids. Trimming shortened V by 0 bases and J by 4 bases, and 13 bases separated the two germline ends. Germline loops: CDR1 SGDLS, CDR2 YYNGEE.

CDR3 nucleotide sequence: TGTGCCAGCAGCGTAGAAGACAGGGAGCATGAAAAACTGTTTTTT. Residues: CASSVEDREHEKLFF. The chain is built from TRBV9 and TRBJ1-4, with 7 bases that match TRBD1. J lost 6 bases, V lost 0 bases, and 5 bases had no gene match. Per the germline V gene, CDR1 is SGDLS and CDR2 is YYNGEE. The CDR3 runs 15 residues. The variable domain in full, completed from reference TRBV9 and TRBJ1-4, reads DSGVTQTPKHLITATGQRVTLRCSPRSGDLSVYWYQQSLDQGLQFLIQYYNGEERAKGNILERFSAQQFPDLHSELNLSSLELGDSALYFCASSVEDREHEKLFFGSGTQLSVL.

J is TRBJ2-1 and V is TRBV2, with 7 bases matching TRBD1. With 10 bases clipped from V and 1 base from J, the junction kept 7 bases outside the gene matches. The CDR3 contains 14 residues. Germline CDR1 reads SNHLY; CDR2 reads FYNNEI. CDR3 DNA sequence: TGTGCCACCCGGACAGGCCTATCCTACAATGAGCAGTTCTTC. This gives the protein CATRTGLSYNEQFF.

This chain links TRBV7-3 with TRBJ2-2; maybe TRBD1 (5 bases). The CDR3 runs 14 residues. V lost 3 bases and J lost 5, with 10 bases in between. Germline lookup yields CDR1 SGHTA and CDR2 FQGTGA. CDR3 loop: CASSFWPGTGELFF. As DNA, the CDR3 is TGTGCCAGCAGCTTTTGGCCAGGGACCGGGGAGCTGTTTTTT. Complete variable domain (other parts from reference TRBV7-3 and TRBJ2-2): GAGVSQTPSNKVTEKGKYVELRCDPISGHTALYWYRQSLGQGPEFLIYFQGTGAADDSGLPNDRFFAVRPEGSVSTLKIQRTERGDSAVYLCASSFWPGTGELFFGEGSRLTVL.

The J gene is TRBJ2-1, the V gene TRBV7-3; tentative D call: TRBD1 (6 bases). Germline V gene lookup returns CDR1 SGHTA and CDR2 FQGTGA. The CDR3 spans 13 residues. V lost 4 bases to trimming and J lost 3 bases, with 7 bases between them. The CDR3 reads CASSSDSYNEQFF. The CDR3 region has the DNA TGTGCCAGCAGCTCGGACAGCTACAATGAGCAGTTCTTC.

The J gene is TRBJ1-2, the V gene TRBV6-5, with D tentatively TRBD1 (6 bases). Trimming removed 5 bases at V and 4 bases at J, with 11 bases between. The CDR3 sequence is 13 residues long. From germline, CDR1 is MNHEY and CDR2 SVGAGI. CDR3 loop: CASSVDRSYGYTF. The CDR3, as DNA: TGTGCCAGCAGTGTTGACAGGAGCTATGGCTACACCTTC.

The CDR3 loop is CASSPTGQGEQFF. In DNA form, the CDR3 reads TGTGCCAGCAGCCCGACGGGGCAGGGTGAGCAGTTCTTC. The genes are TRBV6-4 and TRBJ2-1, with D perhaps given as TRBD1 or TRBD2 (5 bases each). The germline CDR1 and CDR2 sequences are MRHNA and SNTAGT. The CDR3 contains 13 residues. Trimming pared 6 bases from V and 9 bases from J, leaving 15 bases between.

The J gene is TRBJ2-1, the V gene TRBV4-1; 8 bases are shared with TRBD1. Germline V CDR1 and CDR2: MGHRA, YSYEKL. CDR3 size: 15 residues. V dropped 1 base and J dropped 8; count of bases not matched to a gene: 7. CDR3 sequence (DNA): TGCGCCAGCAGCCAAGCAGGGGGCGGGCGGTATGAGCAGTTCTTC. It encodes CASSQAGGGRYEQFF.

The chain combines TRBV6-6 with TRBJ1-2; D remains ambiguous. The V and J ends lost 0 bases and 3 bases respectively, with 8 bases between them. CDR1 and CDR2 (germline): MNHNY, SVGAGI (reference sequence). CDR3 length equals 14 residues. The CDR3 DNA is TGTGCCAGCAGTTACTCCGGCGGGGACTATGGCTACACCTTC. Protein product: CASSYSGGDYGYTF.

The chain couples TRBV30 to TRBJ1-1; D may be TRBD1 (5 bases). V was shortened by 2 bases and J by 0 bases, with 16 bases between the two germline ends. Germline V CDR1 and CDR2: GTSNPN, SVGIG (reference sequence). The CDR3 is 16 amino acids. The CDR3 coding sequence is TGTGCCTGGAGTCTAGGGTCTGGGGGGATGAACACTGAAGCTTTCTTT. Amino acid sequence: CAWSLGSGGMNTEAFF.

The CDR3 region has the DNA TGTGCCAGCAGACCCCAAGCGGGAGGCACAGATACGCAGTATTTT. Its protein product is CASRPQAGGTDTQYF. The rearrangement links TRBV6-6 to TRBJ2-3, with 8 bases identical to TRBD2. CDR3 length: 15 residues. Germline V gene lookup returns CDR1 MNHNY and CDR2 SVGAGI (reference sequence). After removal of 6 bases from V and 1 base from J, the junction contained 6 bases not matched to a gene.

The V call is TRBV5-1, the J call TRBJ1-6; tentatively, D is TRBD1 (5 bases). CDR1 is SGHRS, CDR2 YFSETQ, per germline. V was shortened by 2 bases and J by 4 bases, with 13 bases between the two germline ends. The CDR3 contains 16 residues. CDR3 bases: TGCGCCAGCAGCTTCAACAGGTCACCATATAATTCACCCCTCCACTTT. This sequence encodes CASSFNRSPYNSPLHF.

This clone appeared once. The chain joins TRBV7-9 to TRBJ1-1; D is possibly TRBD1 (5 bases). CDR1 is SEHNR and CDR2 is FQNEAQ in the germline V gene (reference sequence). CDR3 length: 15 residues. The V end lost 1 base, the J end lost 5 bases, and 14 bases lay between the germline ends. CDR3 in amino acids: CASSLVTGRRTEAFF. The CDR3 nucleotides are TGTGCCAGCAGCTTAGTTACAGGAAGGAGGACTGAAGCTTTCTTT.